This T cell receptor beta chain was recovered during a study of blood T cell repertoires in COVID-19 (dated by TCRdb to the early 2020s). In the study overall: The collaborator samples originated in the United States, Italy and Spain and spanned the acute and convalescent phases of COVID-19. The material from the prospective study consisted of cDNA or gDNA derived from T cells, B-cell-depleted T cells, or PBMCs. Deeply sampled blood TCRbeta repertoires from subjects exposed to, actively infected with, or recovered from COVID-19 were included in the dataset. The repertoires were released in a freely available public database meant as a resource for research on the immune response to SARS-CoV-2. The samples were drawn from the first 160 participants of the ongoing ImmuneRACE study and from more than 1,000 subjects provided by 6 global collaborators. Nearly every sample came with metadata listing a de-identified subject ID, COVID-19 status, age in years and sex. HLA class I and class II types, where available, came from metadata supplied by the sample provider rather than from assay-based typing.

Including cysteine and phenylalanine, the CDR3 has 13 amino acids. The entry retains the CDR3 DNA only, 39 bases that are in frame from base 1. Deletion took 6 bases off V and 4 bases off J, with a span of 12 bases between the germline ends. The immunoSEQ Assay, a bias-controlled multiplex PCR, was used to amplify TCRbeta CDR3 regions from genomic DNA. Per the original workflow: Nucleated cell counts per sample were estimated from amplification of reference gene primers within the assay. To quantify the absolute abundance of each unique TCRbeta CDR3 rearrangement, sequence reads were collapsed and filtered. For each sample, productive Simpson clonality was calculated by taking the square root of Simpson's diversity index across productive rearrangements. In its TCRdb copy, this immuneACCESS table keeps in-frame sequences only and misses some clones. Where compared with another copy, unresolved V genes explain less than half of these, and the others have no known cause. V and J calls and clone size are given by that table; D and trimming were obtained from the DNA. For this sample there are about 120,000 clones; about two thirds appear just once. More than 0.65% of the sample is taken by the ten largest.

Of note for this clone: The antigen it binds to is not known. Base qualities are missing; no much larger clone stands one base away.

Collaborating institutions collected whole blood in K2EDTA tubes following their own protocols. For TCRbeta analysis, collaborators shipped samples in one of three forms: frozen whole blood, isolated PBMCs, or DNA extracted from either of those sample types. The paper as a whole reports these results and caveats: How much clinical and demographic metadata was included differed by source and by participant, and the metadata was provided uncurated.

Sequenced: peripheral blood. The receptor was derived from a human donor with acute or convalescent COVID-19. The donor label of this sample is uncertain. This chain is built from TRBV12-3 or TRBV12-4 and TRBJ1-2, and perhaps TRBD1 as D gene, on 6 matching bases. The DNA sequence is given as TGTGCCAGCAGCCGAAGGACAGTCTATGGCTACACCTTC. This translates into CASSRRTVYGYTF.